Shown below are 8 T cell receptor beta chains from a single sample sequenced in a study of T-cell memory formation after mild COVID-19. TCRdb processed the 5' RACE reads anew with MiXCR; each CDR3 protein has one entry. The sample shows a few hundred thousand distinct CDR3 sequences, approximately 15% of them seen only once. Sequenced input: PBMCs or a T cell subset sorted from them (not recorded which). The receptors were sampled from a man in his late teens or twenties who had mild COVID-19 (a few samples of this study predate the infection). Cell type and time point are not known.

The chain couples TRBV11-2 to TRBJ2-5; D is ambiguous. Germline V gene sequence: CDR1 SGHAT, CDR2 FQNNGV. Trimming took 5 bases from V and 5 from J, leaving 15 bases between them. The CDR3 loop spans 14 amino acids. The CDR3 DNA reads TGTGCCAGCAGCAAACCTACCCCACCCGAGACCCAGTACTTC. Translating it yields CASSKPTPPETQYF. Full variable domain (rest looked up from reference TRBV11-2 and TRBJ2-5): EAGVAQSPRYKIIEKRQSVAFWCNPISGHATLYWYQQILGQGPKLLIQFQNNGVVDDSQLPKDRFSAERLKGVDSTLKIQPAKLEDSAVYLCASSKPTPPETQYFGPGTRLLVL.

This clonotype was counted only a few times. CDR3 loop: CASKGTGSAPQHF. In DNA form, the CDR3 reads TGTGCCAGCAAAGGGACAGGGTCAGCGCCCCAGCATTTT. The chain has TRBV12-3 or TRBV12-4 and TRBJ1-5, with TRBD1 matching 9 bases. Germline trimming cut 7 bases from V and 9 bases from J; bases unmatched to any gene: 7. This CDR3 spans 13 amino acids.

J is TRBJ2-5 and V is TRBV5-4, with 8 positions matching TRBD2. V dropped 2 bases and J dropped 4; count of bases not matched to a gene: 7. Germline values: CDR1 SGHNT, CDR2 YYREEE (reference sequence). CDR3 length: 15 amino acids. Written as DNA, the CDR3 is TGTGCCAGCAGCTTCCCGGGGGGGCCTACAGAGACCCAGTACTTC. Translated, it gives CASSFPGGPTETQYF. The full variable domain, with the rest looked up from reference TRBV5-4 and TRBJ2-5, is ETGVTQSPTHLIKTRGQQVTLRCSSQSGHNTVSWYQQALGQGPQFIFQYYREEENGRGNFPPRFSGLQFPNYSSELNVNALELDDSALYLCASSFPGGPTETQYFGPGTRLLVL.

The chain combines TRBV25-1 with TRBJ1-4, with 7 bases fitting TRBD1. V dropped 5 bases and J dropped 2; count of bases not matched to a gene: 8. CDR1 is MGHDK, CDR2 SYGVNS, per germline. The CDR3 contains 16 residues. The CDR3 is CASSPPRGHTNEKLFF. Here the CDR3 DNA reads TGTGCCAGCAGTCCGCCAAGGGGGCACACTAATGAAAAACTGTTTTTT.

The chain uses TRBV6-5 and TRBJ1-2, with D unresolved. The CDR3 length is 13 residues. The V and J ends lost 8 bases and 1 base respectively, with 11 bases between them. Germline V gives CDR1 MNHEY, CDR2 SVGAGI. CDR3: CASRQDLNYGYTF. CDR3 sequence (DNA): TGTGCCAGCCGGCAGGACCTTAACTATGGCTACACCTTC.

The J gene is TRBJ2-5, the V gene TRBV7-2, with D unclear. Trimming left V 5 bases short and J 6 bases short, with 13 bases between. There are 13 residues in the CDR3. The V gene's germline CDR1 is SGHTA and CDR2 FQGNSA. The CDR3 loop is CASSLLLEKTQYF. The CDR3 DNA sequence: TGTGCCAGCAGCCTACTATTGGAAAAGACCCAGTACTTC.

This clonotype was detected only a few times. V and J are TRBV28 and TRBJ2-7, with TRBD1 as a possible D gene (5 bases). The CDR3 sequence is 14 residues long. Germline lookup yields CDR1 MDHEN and CDR2 SYDVKM. The ends were cut back, 8 bases at V and 2 bases at J, with 16 bases in the middle. In nucleotides, the CDR3 is TGTGCCAGCGAAGACAGTACACATCCCTACGAGCAGTACGTC. Its protein product is CASEDSTHPYEQYV.

The chain couples TRBV3-1 to TRBJ2-5; a possible D gene is TRBD2 (7 bases). Germline V gene sequence: CDR1 LGHDT, CDR2 YNNKEL (reference sequence). Trimming removed 7 bases from V and 3 bases from J, with 15 bases in between. CDR3 size: 14 residues. This CDR3 is CASNLIGGEETQYF. DNA for the CDR3: TGTGCCAGCAACCTAATAGGGGGGGAAGAGACCCAGTACTTC.